This TCR beta chain comes out of a study of Ad26.COV2.S vaccination and SARS-CoV-2 variants. Germline CDR1 and CDR2: WSHSY and SAAADI. V lost 5 bases and J 2 bases, leaving 9 bases between the germline ends. The CDR3 has 13 amino acids. Here immunoSEQ multiplex PCR was the method, and the copy in TCRdb shows in-frame clones only, minus some. The sample yields 440,000 or so clones, roughly nine tenths seen once. Stated treatment: 15 to 20 received Ad26.COV2.S at low or high dose, single or two shots; about five received placebo; per-sample allocation not given. Sampling was performed 63 days after the first vaccine or placebo injection.

Sequencing used peripheral blood, obtained in a trial of Ad26.COV2.S vaccine versus placebo. This clonotype was sampled from a person between 18 and 60 years old who received the Ad26.COV2.S COVID-19 vaccine or a placebo. This rearrangement joins TRBV10-2 to TRBJ1-1; D is unclear. Here the CDR3 reads CASSRGINTEAFF. CDR3 DNA: TGCGCCAGCAGTCGAGGGATCAACACTGAAGCTTTCTTT.